One sample yielded the 7 T cell receptor beta chains listed below, sequenced in a study of T cell changes during pregnancy in multiple sclerosis. Assay used: immunoSEQ multiplex PCR; TCRdb lists only in-frame clones, some missing. The sample holds tens of thousands of clones, roughly 92% seen once. This specimen was peripheral blood, taken in the second trimester of pregnancy. These receptors came from a female donor with multiple sclerosis, enrolled in a pregnancy study.

This rearrangement joins TRBV11-2 to TRBJ1-4; no clear D gene. This CDR3 region has 14 residues. Trimming stripped 2 bases from V and 5 bases from J, with 9 bases between. Germline CDR1 and CDR2: SGHAT and FQNNGV. The CDR3 sequence: CASSLSQANEKLFF. For the CDR3, the DNA is TGTGCCAGCAGCTTAAGTCAGGCCAATGAAAAACTGTTTTTT.

This sequence joins TRBV6-1 and TRBJ1-6; D uncertain. Germline V gene lookup returns CDR1 MNHNS and CDR2 SASEGT. The CDR3 sequence is 14 residues long. V was cut by 5 bases and J by 4 bases, with 9 bases left in between. CDR3 DNA: TGTGCCAGCAGTCCCGGTCCTTATAATTCACCCCTCCACTTT. It encodes CASSPGPYNSPLHF.

Judged by abundance, this clone is medium-sized (0.01 to 0.1%). This rearrangement joins TRBV30 to TRBJ1-2; D call uncertain. This CDR3 region has 12 residues. Deletions cut 4 bases from V and 7 bases from J, with 13 bases between. Germline lookup yields CDR1 GTSNPN and CDR2 SVGIG (reference sequence). The CDR3: CAWNVAMFGYTF. The CDR3, as DNA: TGTGCCTGGAACGTCGCGATGTTTGGCTACACCTTC.

V is TRBV6-9 and J is TRBJ1-6, with TRBD1 as a possible D gene (6 bases). Trimming took 4 bases from V and 1 from J, leaving 14 bases between them. This CDR3 has 17 residues. Germline loops: CDR1 MNHGY, CDR2 SVAAGI. CDR3 sequence (DNA): TGTGCCAGCAGTTTTTCGCAGGGGCCATCCTATAATTCACCCCTCCACTTT. It translates to CASSFSQGPSYNSPLHF.

The chain recombines TRBV28 with TRBJ2-7; 9 bases are shared with TRBD1. With 8 bases clipped from V and 7 bases from J, the junction kept 12 bases outside the gene matches. From germline, CDR1 is MDHEN and CDR2 SYDVKM. There are 14 residues in the CDR3. The CDR3 sequence: CASGLFTGGGEQYF. CDR3 DNA sequence: TGTGCCAGCGGACTCTTCACAGGGGGCGGAGAGCAGTACTTC.

The gene calls are TRBV30 and TRBJ2-7; TRBD1 agrees at 8 bases. J lost 6 bases, V lost 2 bases, and 6 bases had no gene match. Germline V gene lookup returns CDR1 GTSNPN and CDR2 SVGIG (reference sequence). The CDR3 is 13 residues long. CDR3 nucleotide sequence: TGTGCCTGGAGTCCAGGGGGCACGGGCGAGCAGTACTTC. Protein product: CAWSPGGTGEQYF.

V is TRBV30 and J is TRBJ2-5; D perhaps matches TRBD1 (5 bases). Germline-derived CDR1 and CDR2 are GTSNPN and SVGIG (reference sequence). V lost 3 bases and J 5 bases, leaving 13 bases between the germline ends. The CDR3 extends over 13 amino acids. The CDR3 region is CAWSNPGPETQYF. Written as DNA, the CDR3 is TGTGCCTGGAGCAACCCAGGGCCGGAGACCCAGTACTTC. The entire variable domain, with the rest obtained from reference TRBV30 and TRBJ2-5, is as follows: SQTIHQWPATLVQPVGSPLSLECTVEGTSNPNLYWYRQAAGRGLQLLFYSVGIGQISSEVPQNLSASRPQDRQFILSSKKLLLSDSGFYLCAWSNPGPETQYFGPGTRLLVL.